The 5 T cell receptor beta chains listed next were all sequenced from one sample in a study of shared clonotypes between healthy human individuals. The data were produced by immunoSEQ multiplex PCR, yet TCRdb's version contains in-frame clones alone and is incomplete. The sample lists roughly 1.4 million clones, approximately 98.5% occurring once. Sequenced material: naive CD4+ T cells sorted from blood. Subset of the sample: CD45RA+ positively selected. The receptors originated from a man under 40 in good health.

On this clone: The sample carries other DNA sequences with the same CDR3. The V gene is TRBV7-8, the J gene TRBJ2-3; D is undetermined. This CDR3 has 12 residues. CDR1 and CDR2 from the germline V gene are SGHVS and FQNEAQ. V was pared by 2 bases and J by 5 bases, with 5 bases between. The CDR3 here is CASSLNEDTQYF. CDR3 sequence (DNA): TGTGCCAGCAGCTTAAATGAAGATACGCAGTATTTT.

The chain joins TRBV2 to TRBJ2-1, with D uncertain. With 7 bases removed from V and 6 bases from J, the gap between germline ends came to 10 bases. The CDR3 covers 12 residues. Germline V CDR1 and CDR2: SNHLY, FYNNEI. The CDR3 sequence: CASMVGINEQFF. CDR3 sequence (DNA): TGTGCCAGCATGGTAGGGATCAATGAGCAGTTCTTC.

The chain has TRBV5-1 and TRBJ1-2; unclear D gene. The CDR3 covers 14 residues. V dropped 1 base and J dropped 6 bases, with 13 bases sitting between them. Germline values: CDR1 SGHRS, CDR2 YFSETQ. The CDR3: CASSLSSQVNGYTF. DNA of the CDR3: TGCGCCAGCAGCTTGTCTTCCCAGGTGAATGGCTACACCTTC.

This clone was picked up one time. DNA of the CDR3: TGTGCCAGTAGAACCGCTCGGACAGTTCCCTACAATGAGCAGTTCTTC. Protein: CASRTARTVPYNEQFF. The genes are TRBV19 and TRBJ2-1; maybe TRBD1 (6 bases). V was pared by 6 bases and J by 2 bases, with 17 bases between. This CDR3 comprises 16 residues. Germline-derived CDR1 and CDR2 are LNHDA and SQIVND (reference sequence). Full variable domain (rest looked up from reference TRBV19 and TRBJ2-1): DGGITQSPKYLFRKEGQNVTLSCEQNLNHDAMYWYRQDPGQGLRLIYYSQIVNDFQKGDIAEGYSVSREKKESFPLTVTSAQKNPTAFYLCASRTARTVPYNEQFFGPGTRLTVL.

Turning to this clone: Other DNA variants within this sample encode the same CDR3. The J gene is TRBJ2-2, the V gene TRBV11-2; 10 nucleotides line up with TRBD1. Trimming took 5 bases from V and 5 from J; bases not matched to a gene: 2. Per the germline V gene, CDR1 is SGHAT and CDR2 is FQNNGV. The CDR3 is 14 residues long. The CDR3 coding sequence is TGTGCCAGCAGCCGGACAGGGGGAACCGGGGAGCTGTTTTTT. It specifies CASSRTGGTGELFF.